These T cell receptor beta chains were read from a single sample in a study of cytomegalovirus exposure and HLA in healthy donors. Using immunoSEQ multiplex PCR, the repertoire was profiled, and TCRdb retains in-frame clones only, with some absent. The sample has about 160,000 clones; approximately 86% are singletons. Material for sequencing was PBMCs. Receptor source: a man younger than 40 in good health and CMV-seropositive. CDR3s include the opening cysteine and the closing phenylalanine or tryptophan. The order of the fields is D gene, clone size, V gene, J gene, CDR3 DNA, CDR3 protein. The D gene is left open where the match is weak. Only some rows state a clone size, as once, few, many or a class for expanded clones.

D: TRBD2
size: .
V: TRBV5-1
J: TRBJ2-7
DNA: TGCGCCAGCGCCCCGGGGGGGCCCCACGAGCAGTACTTC
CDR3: CASAPGGPHEQYF

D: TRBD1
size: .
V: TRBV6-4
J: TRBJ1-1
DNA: TGTGCCAGCAGTGACTCAGGGACAGGGGGAAGAGCTTTCTTT
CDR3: CASSDSGTGGRAFF

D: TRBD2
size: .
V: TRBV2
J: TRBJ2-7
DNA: TGTGCCAGCAGTGAATGGGGGGGACGCTCCCCCCACGAGACCTGGTCGAGCTCCTACGAGCAGTACTTC
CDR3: CASSEWGGRSPHETWSSSYEQYF

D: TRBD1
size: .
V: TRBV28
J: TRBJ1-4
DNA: TGTGCCAGCAGTCCGGGGACAGGGGGCCATGAAAAACTGTTTTTT
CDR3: CASSPGTGGHEKLFF

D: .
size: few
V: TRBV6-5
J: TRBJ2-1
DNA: TGTGCCAGCAGTTACTCGTACAGCCGGAATGAGCAGTTCTTC
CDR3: CASSYSYSRNEQFF

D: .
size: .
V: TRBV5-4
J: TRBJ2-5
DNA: TGTGCCAGCAGCTTCGAGCTGAGGGACCAAGAGACCCAGTACTTC
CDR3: CASSFELRDQETQYF

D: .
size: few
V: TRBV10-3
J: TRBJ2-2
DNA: TGTGCCATCAGTGAGTCGGCTTCCACCGGGGAGCTGTTTTTT
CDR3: CAISESASTGELFF

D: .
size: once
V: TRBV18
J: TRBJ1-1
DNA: TGTGCCAGCTCACTTGGGACACCGAAGGGTTTAAACACTGAAGCTTTCTTT
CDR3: CASSLGTPKGLNTEAFF

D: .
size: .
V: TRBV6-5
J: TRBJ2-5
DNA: TGTGCCAGCAGTGGGGCTGGAGGGGAGACCCAGTACTTC
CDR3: CASSGAGGETQYF

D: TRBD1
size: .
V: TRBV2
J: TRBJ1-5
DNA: TGTGCCAGCAGTGAAGAGTCAGGGGGAGATCAGCCCCAGCATTTT
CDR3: CASSEESGGDQPQHF

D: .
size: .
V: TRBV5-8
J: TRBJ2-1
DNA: TGTGCCAGCAGCTTGGTCGGGAGCTCCTACAATGAGCAGTTCTTC
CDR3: CASSLVGSSYNEQFF

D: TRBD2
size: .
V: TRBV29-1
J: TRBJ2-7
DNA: TGCAGCGCCGGGGGGGGTGCAAGGTCGGACGAGCAGTACTTC
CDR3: CSAGGGARSDEQYF

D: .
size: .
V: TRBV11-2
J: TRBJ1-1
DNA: TGTGCCAGCAGCTTAGGGAGGACAGCAACGAACACTGAAGCTTTCTTT
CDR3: CASSLGRTATNTEAFF

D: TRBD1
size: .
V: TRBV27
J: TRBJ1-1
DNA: TGTGCCAGCAGTTTATTAGGGACAGGCCAGATCACTGAAGCTTTCTTT
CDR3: CASSLLGTGQITEAFF

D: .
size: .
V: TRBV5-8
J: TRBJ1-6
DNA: TGTGCCAGCATGGGGCAGGGCAATTCACCCCTCCACTTT
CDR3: CASMGQGNSPLHF

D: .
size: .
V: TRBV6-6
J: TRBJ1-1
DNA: TGTGCCAGCAGTTCACTTAAGCGGGGGGTTGAAGCTTTCTTT
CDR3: CASSSLKRGVEAFF

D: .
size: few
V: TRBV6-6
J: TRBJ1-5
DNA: TGTGCCAGCAGCCTGAATCAGCCCCAGCATTTT
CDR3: CASSLNQPQHF

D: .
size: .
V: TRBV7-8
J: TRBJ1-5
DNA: TGTGCCAGCAGCCCGACAATTTTCCACCCTATGGATCAGCCCCAGCATTTT
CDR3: CASSPTIFHPMDQPQHF

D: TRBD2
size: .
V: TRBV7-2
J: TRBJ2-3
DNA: TGTGCCAGCAGCTTAGAGCGGGGAGGGGGCACAGATACGCAGTATTTT
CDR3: CASSLERGGGTDTQYF